This TCR beta chain derives from a study of blood T cell repertoires in COVID-19. Across the study: Sites across the United States, Italy and Spain contributed samples from acute and convalescent COVID-19. T cells, B-cell-depleted T cells, or PBMCs provided the cDNA or gDNA that served as material.

V lost 3 bases and J 8 bases, leaving 17 bases between the germline ends. There are 15 residues in the CDR3. Germline V gives CDR1 SGHTA, CDR2 FQGNSA. Produced via immunoSEQ multiplex PCR; TCRdb's table is partial and in-frame only. The table lists some 220,000 clones, about four fifths of them singletons. The specimen sequenced was PBMCs or T cells enriched from blood (not recorded which). This chain connects TRBV7-2 to TRBJ2-1; a weak D match, TRBD2 (7 bases). The sequence derives from a woman aged 40-49 years with acute COVID-19. The DNA for the CDR3 is TGTGCCAGCAGCTTTGGGGGGGGCACTACGGATGAGCAGTTCTTC. Protein product: CASSFGGGTTDEQFF.